This T cell receptor (beta chain) was profiled in a study of blood T cell repertoires in COVID-19. About the study: The United States, Italy and Spain supplied acute and convalescent COVID-19 samples. Nucleic acid was either cDNA or gDNA, and it came from T cells, B-cell-depleted T cells, or PBMCs.

Original handling: Estimated nucleated cell counts came from reference gene primer amplification. The data were produced by immunoSEQ multiplex PCR, yet TCRdb's version contains in-frame clones alone and is incomplete. That table supplies the V and J calls and clone size; D and trimming were determined from the DNA. The repertoire holds under 250,000 clones, with roughly 89% as singletons. A single count supports this clone. The CDR3 sequence is 17 residues long. Trimming cost V 4 bases and J 3 bases; bases outside gene matches: 11. Germline lookup yields CDR1 SGHVS and CDR2 FNYEAQ. This receptor was obtained from a woman aged 40 to 50 who had recovered from COVID-19. The sequencing sample was made of peripheral blood. The rearrangement links TRBV7-6 to TRBJ1-5; 8 nucleotides align to TRBD1. CDR3: CASSSLAGGVPNQPQHF. The CDR3 DNA reads TGTGCCAGCAGCTCTCTAGCAGGGGGCGTACCCAATCAGCCCCAGCATTTT.